This TCR beta chain was found in a study of T-cell reconstitution after alpha-beta-depleted transplantation in children. Findings and limits, study-wide: Hyperexpanded clones declined; after one year, newly produced T cells mostly supplied diversity. Surviving recipient T cells and thymic progenitors accounted for the high day-60 TCRbeta diversity observed in some patients. Reports say that about two months after transplant, the alpha-beta T cells came out of several hundred graft clones that had expanded.

Germline V gene data show CDR1 as MNHEY and CDR2 as SMNVEV (reference sequence). The V end was cut by 0 bases, the J end by 4 bases, with 9 bases between. This CDR3 region has 14 residues. Unique molecular identifiers were incorporated into the prepared TCRbeta library. TCRdb redid the calling of the PCR reads with MiXCR, one entry per CDR3 protein. The table lists 100,000 to 130,000 distinct CDR3 sequences, 5.5% to 7% of them singletons. This clonotype appeared many times. What it binds is not known. This TCR was sampled from a male patient aged 2-15 years who had a stem cell transplant for acute lymphoblastic leukemia, so the T cells may come from the graft donor. The specimen comprised PBMCs, mostly from graft donor cells, sampled 360 days after TCRalphabeta/CD19-depleted stem cell transplant. J is TRBJ1-2 and V is TRBV27; a weak D match, TRBD1 (6 bases). CDR3 DNA: TGTGCCAGCAGTTTATCCAGGGGCTCCTATGGCTACACCTTC. This codes for CASSLSRGSYGYTF.